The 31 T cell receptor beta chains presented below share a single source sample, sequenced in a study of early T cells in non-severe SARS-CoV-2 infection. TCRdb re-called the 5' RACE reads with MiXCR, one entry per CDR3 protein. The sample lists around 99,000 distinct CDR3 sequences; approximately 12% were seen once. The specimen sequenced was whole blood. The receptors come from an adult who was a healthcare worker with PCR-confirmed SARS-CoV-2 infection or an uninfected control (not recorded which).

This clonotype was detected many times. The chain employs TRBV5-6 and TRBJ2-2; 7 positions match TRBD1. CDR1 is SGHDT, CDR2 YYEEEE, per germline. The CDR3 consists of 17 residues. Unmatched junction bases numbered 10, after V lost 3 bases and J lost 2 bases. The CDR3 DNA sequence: TGTGCCAGCAGCTCTACATCAAGACAGGGTAACACCGGGGAGCTGTTTTTT. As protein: CASSSTSRQGNTGELFF.

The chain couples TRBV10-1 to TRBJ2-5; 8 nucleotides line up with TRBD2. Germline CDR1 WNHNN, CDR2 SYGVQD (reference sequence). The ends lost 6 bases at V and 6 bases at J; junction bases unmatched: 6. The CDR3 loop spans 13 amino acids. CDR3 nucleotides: TGCGCCAGCAGACTAGCGGACCCAAAGACCCAGTACTTC. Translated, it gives CASRLADPKTQYF.

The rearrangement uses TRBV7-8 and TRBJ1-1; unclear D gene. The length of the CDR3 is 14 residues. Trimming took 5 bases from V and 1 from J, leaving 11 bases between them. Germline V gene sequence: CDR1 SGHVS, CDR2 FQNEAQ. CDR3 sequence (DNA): TGTGCCAGCAGCCATACAGTTTCGAACACTGAAGCTTTCTTT. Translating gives CASSHTVSNTEAFF.

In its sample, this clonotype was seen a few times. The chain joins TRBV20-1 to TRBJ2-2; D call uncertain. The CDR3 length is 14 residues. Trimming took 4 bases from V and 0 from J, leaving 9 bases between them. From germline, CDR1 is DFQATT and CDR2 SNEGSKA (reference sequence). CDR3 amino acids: CSAIRETNTGELFF. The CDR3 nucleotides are TGCAGTGCTATTCGCGAAACGAACACCGGGGAGCTGTTTTTT.

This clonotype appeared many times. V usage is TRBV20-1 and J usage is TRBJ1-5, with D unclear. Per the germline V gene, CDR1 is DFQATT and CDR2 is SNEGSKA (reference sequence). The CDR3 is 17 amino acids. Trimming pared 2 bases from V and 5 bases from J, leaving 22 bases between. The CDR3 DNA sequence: TGCAGTGCTAGACTCCAAAATGGAGGGCCAGACTATCAGCCCCAGCATTTT. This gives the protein CSARLQNGGPDYQPQHF.

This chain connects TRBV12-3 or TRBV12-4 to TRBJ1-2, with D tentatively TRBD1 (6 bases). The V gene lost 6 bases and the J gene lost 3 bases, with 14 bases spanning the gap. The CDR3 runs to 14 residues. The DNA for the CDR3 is TGTGCCAGCAGAAGTGTCAGGGGAGACTATGGCTACACCTTC. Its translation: CASRSVRGDYGYTF.

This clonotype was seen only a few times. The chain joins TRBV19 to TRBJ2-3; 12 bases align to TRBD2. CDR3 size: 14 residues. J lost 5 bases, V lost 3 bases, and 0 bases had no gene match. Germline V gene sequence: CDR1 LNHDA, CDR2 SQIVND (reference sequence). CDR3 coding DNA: TGTGCCAGTAGTATGGGACTAGCGGGAGATACGCAGTATTTT. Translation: CASSMGLAGDTQYF.

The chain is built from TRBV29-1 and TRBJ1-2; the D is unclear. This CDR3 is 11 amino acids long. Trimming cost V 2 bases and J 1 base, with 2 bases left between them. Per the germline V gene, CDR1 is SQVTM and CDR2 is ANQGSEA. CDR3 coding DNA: TGCAGCGTTGAAAGTAACTATGGCTACACCTTC. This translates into CSVESNYGYTF.

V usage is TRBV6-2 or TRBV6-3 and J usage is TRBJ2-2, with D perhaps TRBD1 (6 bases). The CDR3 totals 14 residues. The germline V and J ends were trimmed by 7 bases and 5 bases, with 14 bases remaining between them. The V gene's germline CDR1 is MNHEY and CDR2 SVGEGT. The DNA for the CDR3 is TGTGCCAGCACCGACAGGTTCTTGACCGGGGAGCTGTTTTTT. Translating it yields CASTDRFLTGELFF.

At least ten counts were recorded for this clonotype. CDR3 bases: TGTGCCAGCAGTTCCGTCCGGGACGGCACAGATACGCAGTATTTT. It translates to CASSSVRDGTDTQYF. The V and J genes are TRBV27 and TRBJ2-3; D assignment may be TRBD1 or TRBD2 (5 bases each). The V gene's germline CDR1 is MNHEY and CDR2 SMNVEV (reference sequence). The CDR3 totals 15 residues. Trimming left V 4 bases short and J 1 base short, with 12 bases between.

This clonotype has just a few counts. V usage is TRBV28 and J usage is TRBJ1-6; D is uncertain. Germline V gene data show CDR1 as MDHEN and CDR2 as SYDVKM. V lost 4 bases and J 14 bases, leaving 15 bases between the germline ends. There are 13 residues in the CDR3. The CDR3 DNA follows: TGTGCCAGCAGTTCCCCGGGATCTATGACCCTCCACTTT. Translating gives CASSSPGSMTLHF. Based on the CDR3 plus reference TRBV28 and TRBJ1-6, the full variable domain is DVKVTQSSRYLVKRTGEKVFLECVQDMDHENMFWYRQDPGLGLRLIYFSYDVKMKEKGDIPEGYSVSREKKERFSLILESASTNQTSMYLCASSSPGSMTLHFGNGTRLTVT.

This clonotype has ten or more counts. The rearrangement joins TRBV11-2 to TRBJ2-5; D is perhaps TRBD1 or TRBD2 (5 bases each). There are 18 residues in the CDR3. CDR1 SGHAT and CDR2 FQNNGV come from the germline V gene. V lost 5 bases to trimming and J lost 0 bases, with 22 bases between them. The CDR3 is CASSPPPSGTVNQETQYF. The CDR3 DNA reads TGTGCCAGCAGCCCCCCACCTTCCGGGACGGTAAACCAAGAGACCCAGTACTTC.

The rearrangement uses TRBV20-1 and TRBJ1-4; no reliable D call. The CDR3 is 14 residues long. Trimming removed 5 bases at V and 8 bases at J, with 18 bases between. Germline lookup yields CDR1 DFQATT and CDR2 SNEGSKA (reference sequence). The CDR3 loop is CSAETRSSPEKLFF. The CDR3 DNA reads TGCAGTGCTGAAACCCGTTCATCCCCCGAAAAACTGTTTTTT.

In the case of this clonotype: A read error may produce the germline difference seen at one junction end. The CDR3 sequence is CASSSDSFYEQHF. The CDR3 DNA reads TGTGCCAGCAGCTCGGACAGCTTCTACGAGCAGCACTTC. The rearrangement uses TRBV11-2 and TRBJ2-7; D possibly corresponds to TRBD1 (6 bases). The CDR3 consists of 13 residues. Looked up from germline, CDR1 is SGHAT and CDR2 is FQNNGV.

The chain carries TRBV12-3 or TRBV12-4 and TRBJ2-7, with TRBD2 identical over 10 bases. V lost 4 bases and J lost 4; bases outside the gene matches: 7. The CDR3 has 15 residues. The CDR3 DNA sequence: TGTGCCAGCAGTTCATCTAGCGGGAGTTGGTACGAGCAGTACTTC. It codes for CASSSSSGSWYEQYF.

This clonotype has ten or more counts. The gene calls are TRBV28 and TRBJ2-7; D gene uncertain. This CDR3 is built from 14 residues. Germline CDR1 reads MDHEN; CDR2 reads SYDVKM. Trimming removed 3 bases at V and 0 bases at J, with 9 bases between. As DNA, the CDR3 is TGTGCCAGCAGTTTGGGAACCCACTCCTACGAGCAGTACTTC. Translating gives CASSLGTHSYEQYF.

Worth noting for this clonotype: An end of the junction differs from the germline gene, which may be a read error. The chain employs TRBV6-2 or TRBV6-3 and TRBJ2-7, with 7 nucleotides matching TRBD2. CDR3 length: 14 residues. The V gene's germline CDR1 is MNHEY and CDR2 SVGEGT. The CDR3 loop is CASSFLAAAYKQYF. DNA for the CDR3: TGTGCCAGCAGTTTCCTAGCGGCTGCCTACAAGCAGTACTTC.

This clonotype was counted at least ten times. The CDR3 DNA follows: TGCAGCGTTCTCCGCGGGAGTAATTATGAGCAGTTCTTC. Translation gives CSVLRGSNYEQFF. The chain employs TRBV29-1 and TRBJ2-1; 7 positions agree with TRBD2. Germline V gene sequence: CDR1 SQVTM, CDR2 ANQGSEA. Trimming took 5 bases from V and 8 from J; bases not matched to a gene: 9. The CDR3 has 13 amino acids.

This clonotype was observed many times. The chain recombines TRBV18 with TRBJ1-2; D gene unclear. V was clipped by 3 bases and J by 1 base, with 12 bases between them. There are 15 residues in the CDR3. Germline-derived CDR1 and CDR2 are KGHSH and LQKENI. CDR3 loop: CASSPTRNFNYGYTF. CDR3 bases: TGTGCCAGCTCACCTACAAGAAACTTTAACTATGGCTACACCTTC.

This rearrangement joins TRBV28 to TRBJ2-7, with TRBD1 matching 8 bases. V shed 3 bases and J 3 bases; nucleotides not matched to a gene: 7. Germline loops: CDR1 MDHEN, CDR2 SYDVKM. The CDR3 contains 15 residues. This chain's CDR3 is CASSLGRGPNYEQYF. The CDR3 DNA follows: TGTGCCAGCAGTTTGGGCAGGGGGCCAAACTACGAGCAGTACTTC. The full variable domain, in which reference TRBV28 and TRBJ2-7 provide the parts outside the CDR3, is DVKVTQSSRYLVKRTGEKVFLECVQDMDHENMFWYRQDPGLGLRLIYFSYDVKMKEKGDIPEGYSVSREKKERFSLILESASTNQTSMYLCASSLGRGPNYEQYFGPGTRLTVT.

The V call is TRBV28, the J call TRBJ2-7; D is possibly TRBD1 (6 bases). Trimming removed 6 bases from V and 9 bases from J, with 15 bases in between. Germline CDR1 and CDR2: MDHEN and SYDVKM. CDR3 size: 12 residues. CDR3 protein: CASSPQGPVQYF. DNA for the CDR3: TGTGCCAGCAGCCCACAGGGACCGGTGCAGTACTTC.

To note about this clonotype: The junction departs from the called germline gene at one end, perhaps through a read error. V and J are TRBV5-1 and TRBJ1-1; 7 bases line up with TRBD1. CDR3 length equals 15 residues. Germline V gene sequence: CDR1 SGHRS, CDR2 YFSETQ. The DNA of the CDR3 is TGCGCCAGCAGCCCGTCACAGGGGCTGAACATTGAAGCTTTCTTT. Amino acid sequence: CASSPSQGLNIEAFF.

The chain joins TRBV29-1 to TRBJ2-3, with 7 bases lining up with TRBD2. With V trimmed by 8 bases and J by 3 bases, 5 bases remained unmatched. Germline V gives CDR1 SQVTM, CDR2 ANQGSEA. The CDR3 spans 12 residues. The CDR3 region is CSSREQTDTQYF. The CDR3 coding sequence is TGCAGCTCGCGGGAGCAGACAGATACGCAGTATTTT.

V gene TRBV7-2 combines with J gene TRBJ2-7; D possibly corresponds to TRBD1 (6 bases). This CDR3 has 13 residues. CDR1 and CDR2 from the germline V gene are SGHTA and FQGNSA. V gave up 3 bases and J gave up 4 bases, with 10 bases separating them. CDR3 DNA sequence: TGTGCCAGCAGCTTCCGGGACAAATACGAGCAGTACTTC. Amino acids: CASSFRDKYEQYF.

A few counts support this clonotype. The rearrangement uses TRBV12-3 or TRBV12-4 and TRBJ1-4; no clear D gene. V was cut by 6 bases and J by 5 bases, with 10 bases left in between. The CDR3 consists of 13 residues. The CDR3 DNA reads TGTGCCAGCAGAAAGGACGGGAATGAAAAACTGTTTTTT. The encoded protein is CASRKDGNEKLFF.

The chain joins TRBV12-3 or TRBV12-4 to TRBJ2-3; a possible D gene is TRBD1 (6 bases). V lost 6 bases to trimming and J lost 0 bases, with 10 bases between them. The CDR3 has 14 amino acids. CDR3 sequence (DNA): TGTGCCAGCAGCACACAGGGTAGCACAGATACGCAGTATTTT. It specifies CASSTQGSTDTQYF.

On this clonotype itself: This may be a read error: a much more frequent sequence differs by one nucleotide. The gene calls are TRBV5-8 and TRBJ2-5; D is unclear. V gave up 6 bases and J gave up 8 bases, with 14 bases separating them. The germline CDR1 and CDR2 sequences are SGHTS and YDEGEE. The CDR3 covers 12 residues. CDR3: CASNPFLDTQYF. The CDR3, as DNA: TGTGCCAGCAACCCCTTCCTCGACACCCAGTACTTC.

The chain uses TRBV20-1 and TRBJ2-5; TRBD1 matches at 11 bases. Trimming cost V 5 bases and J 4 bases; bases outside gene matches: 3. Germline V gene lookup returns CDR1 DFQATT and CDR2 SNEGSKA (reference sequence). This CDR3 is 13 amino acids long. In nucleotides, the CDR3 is TGCAGTGCTTCGGGACAGGGGGTAGAGACCCAGTACTTC. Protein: CSASGQGVETQYF.

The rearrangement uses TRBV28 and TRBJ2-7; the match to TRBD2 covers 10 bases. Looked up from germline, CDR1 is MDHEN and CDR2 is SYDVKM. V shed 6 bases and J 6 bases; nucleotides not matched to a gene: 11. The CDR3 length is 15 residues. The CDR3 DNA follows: TGTGCCAGCAGGAATGGCAGCGGGAGGGTGAGCGAGCAGTACTTC. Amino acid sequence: CASRNGSGRVSEQYF.

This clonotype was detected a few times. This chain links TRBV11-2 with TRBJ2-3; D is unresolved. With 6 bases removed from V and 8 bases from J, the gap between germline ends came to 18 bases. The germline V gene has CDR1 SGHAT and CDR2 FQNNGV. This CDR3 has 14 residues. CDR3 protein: CASRPNPSSGTQYF. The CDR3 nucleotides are TGTGCCAGCAGGCCAAACCCTAGTTCCGGTACGCAGTATTTT.

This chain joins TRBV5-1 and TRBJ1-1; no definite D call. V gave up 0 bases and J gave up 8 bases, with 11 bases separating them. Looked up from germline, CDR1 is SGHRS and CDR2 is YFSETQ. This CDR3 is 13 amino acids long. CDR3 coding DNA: TGCGCCAGCAGCTTGGAAGGGTTCCCCGAAGCTTTCTTT. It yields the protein CASSLEGFPEAFF.